These T cell receptor beta chains were read from a single sample in a study of technical replicates of blood from several donors. Sequencing was performed with immunoSEQ multiplex PCR; in TCRdb, only in-frame clones are kept and a portion is missing. The profile shows roughly 67,000 clones, roughly 98% of them singletons. The sample consisted of T cells isolated from PBMCs. The receptors shown here come from a human donor in good health. CDR3s include the opening cysteine and the closing phenylalanine or tryptophan. Each record gives: D gene, V gene, clone size, J gene, CDR3 protein, CDR3 DNA. A D gene is named only where the DNA matches it firmly. Clone size appears in some rows only: once, few, many, or a class for an expanded clone.

D gene: .; V gene: TRBV4-2; clone size: .; J gene: TRBJ2-7; CDR3 protein: CASSHPGQSYEQYF; CDR3 DNA: TGTGCCAGCAGCCACCCGGGACAATCCTACGAGCAGTACTTC
D gene: .; V gene: TRBV2; clone size: .; J gene: TRBJ1-2; CDR3 protein: CAEPAGDNYGYTF; CDR3 DNA: TGTGCCGAGCCGGCAGGGGATAACTATGGCTACACCTTC
D gene: TRBD1; V gene: TRBV29-1; clone size: .; J gene: TRBJ2-7; CDR3 protein: CSVEERQGTVDEQYF; CDR3 DNA: TGCAGCGTTGAGGAACGACAGGGGACGGTCGACGAGCAGTACTTC
D gene: .; V gene: TRBV6-4; clone size: .; J gene: TRBJ2-3; CDR3 protein: CATKAGGTDTQYF; CDR3 DNA: TGTGCCACTAAAGCAGGGGGCACAGATACGCAGTATTTT
D gene: TRBD1; V gene: TRBV6-5; clone size: .; J gene: TRBJ2-3; CDR3 protein: CASSYTGALTDTQYF; CDR3 DNA: TGTGCCAGCAGTTATACAGGGGCCCTCACAGATACGCAGTATTTT
D gene: TRBD1; V gene: TRBV4-1; clone size: .; J gene: TRBJ2-7; CDR3 protein: CASSQPGQKKYEQYF; CDR3 DNA: TGCGCCAGCAGCCAACCGGGACAGAAGAAATACGAGCAGTACTTC
D gene: .; V gene: TRBV11-1; clone size: .; J gene: TRBJ1-1; CDR3 protein: CASSASRGRGTEAFF; CDR3 DNA: TGTGCCAGCAGCGCAAGTCGAGGCAGGGGCACTGAAGCTTTCTTT
D gene: TRBD2; V gene: TRBV6-6; clone size: .; J gene: TRBJ2-7; CDR3 protein: CASRLAGVYEQYF; CDR3 DNA: TGTGCCAGCAGACTAGCGGGAGTCTACGAGCAGTACTTC
D gene: .; V gene: TRBV2; clone size: .; J gene: TRBJ1-1; CDR3 protein: CASSFDTEAFF; CDR3 DNA: TGTGCCAGCAGTTTCGACACTGAAGCTTTCTTT
D gene: TRBD1; V gene: TRBV18; clone size: .; J gene: TRBJ2-7; CDR3 protein: CASSQGTGGAASYEQYF; CDR3 DNA: TGTGCCAGCTCACAAGGGACAGGGGGCGCAGCGTCCTACGAGCAGTACTTC
D gene: .; V gene: TRBV27; clone size: .; J gene: TRBJ2-3; CDR3 protein: CASNEEQVNLPSTDTQYF; CDR3 DNA: TGTGCCAGCAACGAGGAACAGGTGAATCTCCCTTCCACAGATACGCAGTATTTT
D gene: TRBD2; V gene: TRBV4-1; clone size: .; J gene: TRBJ2-7; CDR3 protein: CASSQDGGFNEQYF; CDR3 DNA: TGCGCCAGCAGCCAAGACGGGGGGTTCAACGAGCAGTACTTC
D gene: .; V gene: TRBV5-4; clone size: once; J gene: TRBJ2-1; CDR3 protein: CASSPPMMAEQFF; CDR3 DNA: TGTGCCAGCAGCCCCCCAATGATGGCTGAGCAGTTCTTC
D gene: .; V gene: TRBV10-3; clone size: .; J gene: TRBJ1-1; CDR3 protein: CAISEDSLPGTEAFF; CDR3 DNA: TGTGCCATCAGTGAGGATTCCTTACCGGGCACTGAAGCTTTCTTT
D gene: TRBD1; V gene: TRBV4-1; clone size: .; J gene: TRBJ1-1; CDR3 protein: CASSQGTGGGAFF; CDR3 DNA: TGCGCCAGCAGCCAAGGGACAGGCGGAGGAGCTTTCTTT
D gene: .; V gene: TRBV5-4; clone size: once; J gene: TRBJ2-1; CDR3 protein: CASSAPVGRLYNEQFF; CDR3 DNA: TGTGCCAGCAGTGCGCCCGTGGGCAGACTATACAATGAGCAGTTCTTC
D gene: TRBD1; V gene: TRBV6-5; clone size: .; J gene: TRBJ2-3; CDR3 protein: CASRRDRGLEDTQYF; CDR3 DNA: TGTGCCAGCAGGAGGGACAGGGGGCTGGAAGATACGCAGTATTTT
D gene: .; V gene: TRBV5-6; clone size: .; J gene: TRBJ1-2; CDR3 protein: CASSLAGQHTNYGYTF; CDR3 DNA: TGTGCCAGCAGCTTGGCAGGACAGCATACTAACTATGGCTACACCTTC
D gene: .; V gene: TRBV5-4; clone size: .; J gene: TRBJ2-1; CDR3 protein: CASSLGGGRYNEQFF; CDR3 DNA: TGTGCCAGCAGCTTGGGCGGGGGCAGGTACAATGAGCAGTTCTTC
D gene: .; V gene: TRBV7-8; clone size: once; J gene: TRBJ2-7; CDR3 protein: CASSLVEGASYEQYF; CDR3 DNA: TGTGCCAGCAGCTTAGTTGAGGGAGCCTCCTACGAGCAGTACTTC
D gene: TRBD2; V gene: TRBV5-4; clone size: .; J gene: TRBJ2-3; CDR3 protein: CASSISVAGIGTDTQYF; CDR3 DNA: TGTGCCAGCAGCATATCGGTAGCGGGGATAGGTACAGATACGCAGTATTTT
D gene: TRBD1; V gene: TRBV7-2; clone size: .; J gene: TRBJ1-2; CDR3 protein: CASSSSGTDNYGYTF; CDR3 DNA: TGTGCCAGCAGCTCTTCCGGGACAGATAACTATGGCTACACCTTC
D gene: .; V gene: TRBV19; clone size: .; J gene: TRBJ1-5; CDR3 protein: CASIKGPRSNQPQHF; CDR3 DNA: TGTGCCAGTATAAAGGGGCCCAGGAGCAATCAGCCCCAGCATTTT
D gene: TRBD1; V gene: TRBV6-5; clone size: .; J gene: TRBJ1-2; CDR3 protein: CASSYSTGTNYGYTF; CDR3 DNA: TGTGCCAGCAGTTACTCGACAGGGACAAACTATGGCTACACCTTC
D gene: .; V gene: TRBV5-1; clone size: .; J gene: TRBJ2-6; CDR3 protein: CASSLLRSGANVLTF; CDR3 DNA: TGCGCCAGCAGCCTCCTTCGTTCTGGGGCCAACGTCCTGACTTTC
D gene: TRBD2; V gene: TRBV29-1; clone size: .; J gene: TRBJ2-5; CDR3 protein: CSVEGTSGGNQETQYF; CDR3 DNA: TGCAGCGTTGAAGGGACTAGCGGGGGGAATCAAGAGACCCAGTACTTC
D gene: TRBD1; V gene: TRBV10-1; clone size: .; J gene: TRBJ2-1; CDR3 protein: CASSDLGAGGNEQFF; CDR3 DNA: TGCGCCAGCAGTGACCTTGGGGCAGGGGGCAATGAGCAGTTCTTC
D gene: .; V gene: TRBV6-5; clone size: .; J gene: TRBJ2-2; CDR3 protein: CASSYNSWTGELFF; CDR3 DNA: TGTGCCAGCAGTTACAACAGTTGGACCGGGGAGCTGTTTTTT
D gene: TRBD2; V gene: TRBV27; clone size: .; J gene: TRBJ2-7; CDR3 protein: CASGAGLAVEQYF; CDR3 DNA: TGTGCCAGCGGAGCGGGACTAGCGGTCGAGCAGTACTTC
D gene: .; V gene: TRBV7-9; clone size: .; J gene: TRBJ2-1; CDR3 protein: CASSPRGFLNPNEQFF; CDR3 DNA: TGTGCCAGCAGCCCGCGGGGATTCTTAAACCCCAATGAGCAGTTCTTC
D gene: TRBD1; V gene: TRBV5-1; clone size: .; J gene: TRBJ1-1; CDR3 protein: CASSLLDRAEAFF; CDR3 DNA: TGCGCCAGCAGCCTCTTGGACAGGGCTGAAGCTTTCTTT
D gene: TRBD2; V gene: TRBV5-1; clone size: .; J gene: TRBJ2-3; CDR3 protein: CASSSNSGGAPDTQYF; CDR3 DNA: TGCGCCAGCAGCTCAAATAGCGGGGGGGCCCCAGATACGCAGTATTTT
D gene: TRBD2; V gene: TRBV6-4; clone size: .; J gene: TRBJ2-3; CDR3 protein: CASSDRSSGRDTQYF; CDR3 DNA: TGTGCCAGCAGTGACCGGTCTAGCGGACGAGATACGCAGTATTTT
D gene: TRBD2; V gene: TRBV13; clone size: .; J gene: TRBJ2-3; CDR3 protein: CASSLGGGGAADTQYF; CDR3 DNA: TGTGCCAGCAGCTTAGGAGGCGGGGGGGCCGCAGATACGCAGTATTTT
D gene: .; V gene: TRBV29-1; clone size: .; J gene: TRBJ2-5; CDR3 protein: CSVSDLPQETQYF; CDR3 DNA: TGCAGCGTCAGCGACCTCCCTCAAGAGACCCAGTACTTC
D gene: .; V gene: TRBV29-1; clone size: .; J gene: TRBJ2-7; CDR3 protein: CSVVGSLSYEQYF; CDR3 DNA: TGCAGCGTCGTTGGCAGTTTATCCTACGAGCAGTACTTC
D gene: .; V gene: TRBV7-9; clone size: .; J gene: TRBJ1-1; CDR3 protein: CASSSPQGGVGTEAFF; CDR3 DNA: TGTGCCAGCAGCTCCCCCCAGGGAGGTGTGGGCACTGAAGCTTTCTTT
D gene: TRBD2; V gene: TRBV14; clone size: .; J gene: TRBJ2-5; CDR3 protein: CASSPDVVAGRGTQYF; CDR3 DNA: TGTGCCAGCAGCCCCGATGTCGTAGCGGGACGCGGGACCCAGTACTTC
D gene: TRBD2; V gene: TRBV28; clone size: once; J gene: TRBJ2-7; CDR3 protein: CASSSILLAASSYEQYF; CDR3 DNA: TGTGCCAGCAGTTCCATCTTACTAGCGGCTAGCTCCTACGAGCAGTACTTC
D gene: .; V gene: TRBV14; clone size: .; J gene: TRBJ1-1; CDR3 protein: CASSHSLNTEAFF; CDR3 DNA: TGTGCCAGCAGTCACAGTCTGAACACTGAAGCTTTCTTT
D gene: TRBD1; V gene: TRBV5-4; clone size: .; J gene: TRBJ2-1; CDR3 protein: CASTFLRDRGVNEQFF; CDR3 DNA: TGTGCCAGCACCTTCCTGCGGGACAGGGGTGTGAATGAGCAGTTCTTC
D gene: TRBD1; V gene: TRBV7-9; clone size: .; J gene: TRBJ2-6; CDR3 protein: CASSNTGASGANVLTF; CDR3 DNA: TGTGCCAGCAGCAACACAGGGGCGTCTGGGGCCAACGTCCTGACTTTC
D gene: .; V gene: TRBV7-9; clone size: .; J gene: TRBJ1-4; CDR3 protein: CASSFAGREKLFF; CDR3 DNA: TGTGCCAGCAGCTTCGCGGGTCGCGAAAAACTGTTTTTT
D gene: TRBD1; V gene: TRBV7-9; clone size: .; J gene: TRBJ2-5; CDR3 protein: CASSLRDRGDQETQYF; CDR3 DNA: TGTGCCAGCAGCTTGAGGGACAGGGGGGACCAAGAGACCCAGTACTTC
D gene: .; V gene: TRBV5-1; clone size: .; J gene: TRBJ1-1; CDR3 protein: CASSRDGDSEAFF; CDR3 DNA: TGCGCCAGCAGCCGAGACGGAGACTCCGAAGCTTTCTTT
D gene: TRBD2; V gene: TRBV7-9; clone size: once; J gene: TRBJ2-3; CDR3 protein: CASSPPRAAGGSDTQYF; CDR3 DNA: TGTGCCAGCAGCCCACCACGGGCAGCGGGAGGGTCAGATACGCAGTATTTT
D gene: TRBD2; V gene: TRBV18; clone size: once; J gene: TRBJ2-2; CDR3 protein: CASSPPPGGGELFF; CDR3 DNA: TGTGCCAGCTCACCACCGCCGGGAGGCGGGGAGCTGTTTTTT
D gene: .; V gene: TRBV6-1; clone size: .; J gene: TRBJ2-1; CDR3 protein: CASSDGPGATNEQFF; CDR3 DNA: TGTGCCAGCAGTGATGGGCCAGGGGCGACGAATGAGCAGTTCTTC
D gene: TRBD2; V gene: TRBV7-8; clone size: .; J gene: TRBJ2-7; CDR3 protein: CASSPETSGEYEQYF; CDR3 DNA: TGTGCCAGCAGCCCCGAGACTAGCGGGGAATACGAGCAGTACTTC
D gene: .; V gene: TRBV12-5; clone size: .; J gene: TRBJ2-3; CDR3 protein: CASGLVHSQGWTDTQYF; CDR3 DNA: TGTGCTAGTGGTTTGGTACACAGTCAGGGTTGGACAGATACGCAGTATTTT
D gene: .; V gene: TRBV5-4; clone size: .; J gene: TRBJ1-3; CDR3 protein: CASSLSSGFSGNTIYF; CDR3 DNA: TGTGCCAGCAGCCTATCTTCAGGCTTCTCTGGAAACACCATATATTTT